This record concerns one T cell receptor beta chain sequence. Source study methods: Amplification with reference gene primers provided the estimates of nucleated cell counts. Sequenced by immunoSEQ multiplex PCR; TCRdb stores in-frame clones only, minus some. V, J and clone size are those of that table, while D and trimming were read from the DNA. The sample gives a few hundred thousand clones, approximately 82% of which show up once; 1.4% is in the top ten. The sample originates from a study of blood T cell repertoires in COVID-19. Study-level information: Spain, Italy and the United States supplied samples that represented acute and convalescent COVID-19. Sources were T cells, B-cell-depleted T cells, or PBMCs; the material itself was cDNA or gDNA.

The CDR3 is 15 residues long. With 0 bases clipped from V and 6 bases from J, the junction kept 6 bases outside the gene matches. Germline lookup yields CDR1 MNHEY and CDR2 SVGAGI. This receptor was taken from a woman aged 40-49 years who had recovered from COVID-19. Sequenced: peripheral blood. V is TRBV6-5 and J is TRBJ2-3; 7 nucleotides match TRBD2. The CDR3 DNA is TGTGCCAGCAGTTACTCGAGCAGCGGGGTGGATACGCAGTATTTT. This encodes CASSYSSSGVDTQYF.